This entry concerns a single TCR beta chain. At least ten counts were recorded for this clonotype. The antigen it recognizes is unknown. Within one base of it there is no much larger clone, and no base qualities were kept. As an off-target read in a library built for alpha chains, this beta chain has a frequency of little significance. This specimen belongs to a study of spatial heterogeneity in lung cancer (dated by TCRdb to between 2018 and 2020). At the level of the whole study: Beta-chain transcripts were consistently detected in greater numbers than alpha-chain transcripts, which likely reflects a higher abundance of beta-chain transcripts. TCR transcript counts in tumor regions correlated strongly with a T cell transcriptional module score from matched bulk RNA-seq. In the raw uncorrected reads, each unique combination of TCR and UMI appeared more than ten times on average. In non-small cell lung cancer, the study quantitatively compared TCR alpha and beta repertoires across several tumor regions, matched nontumor lung, and blood. TCR repertoire features were related to nonsynonymous mutation counts determined by whole-exome sequencing of tumor tissue. Both alpha and beta chains were TCR-sequenced in samples taken at surgery, namely 220 tumor regions, fewer than 80 matched nontumor lung samples and some 53 PBMC samples. Here is what the overall study found, with its caveats: The tumor nonsynonymous mutation count correlated with the number of expanded alpha and beta TCRs within the tumor. TCR-seq was estimated to cover only approximately 6.4% of tumor T cells for alpha chains and approximately 13% for beta chains. Additional single-cell paired TCR alpha and beta sequencing was considered necessary to confirm, at a functional level, the hypothesis that regional TCRs recognize regional mutations. The count of ubiquitous expanded TCRs correlated with the count of ubiquitous nonsynonymous mutations, and the count of regional expanded TCRs correlated with the count of regional nonsynonymous mutations.

Taken with the paper, the label for time point translates to: sample taken at primary tumor resection. Donors were around 71 patients with early-stage, untreated non-small cell lung cancer from the lung TRACERx cohort. For TCR sequencing, whole RNA was extracted from tumor and nontumor lung tissue, or from cryopreserved PBMC samples, and no cell sorting was done. Patients were selected for TCR sequencing only if sufficient RNA was available from at least two tumor regions. Before being selected, tumor and adjacent nontumor lung specimens were reviewed by a lung pathologist. The junction shows trimming of 4 bases on V and 7 bases on J, plus 5 bases between the germline ends. Inclusive of the bounding cysteine and phenylalanine, the CDR3 is 11 residues long. Only CDR3 DNA remains: 33 bases, in frame from the first base. The germline V gene encodes CDR1 SGHNT and CDR2 YENEEA. Library creation used 5' RACE. Sequencing used a NextSeq 500. The TCR library protocol attached a unique molecular identifier to each TCR cDNA molecule to allow correction of PCR and sequencing errors. In the authors' own workflow: TCR identification, UMI-based error correction and CDR3 extraction were performed with Decombinator tools. Expanded TCRs were defined as those above a frequency of 2 per 1,000, corresponding to the top 1% of the tumor frequency distribution. Expanded tumor TCRs statistically deemed absent (corrected P<0.05) from at least one tumor region were classed as regional, and all other expanded tumor TCRs were classed as ubiquitous. Renyi diversity was computed with the R vegan package after each repertoire had been subsampled 100 times to 5,000 TCRs. CDR3 similarity networks were built from amino acid triplet string-kernel similarity, connecting CDR3s with pairwise similarity above 0.82. TCRdb took the public reads, trimmed them with fastp at Q25, ran MiXCR for clone calling and kept in-frame beta chains. Entries that share a CDR3 protein sequence are merged under the most common genes and DNA. The V and J calls and clone size come from TCRdb's table, not from the authors' own analysis. The sample data list 18,000 or so distinct CDR3 sequences, and around 6.4% of these were observed just once. Of the sample, approximately 10% falls within the top ten clones.

The clonotype was recovered from a female donor with early-stage non-small cell lung cancer. The sample consisted of lung tumor tissue, taken at surgery. The chain links TRBV11-3 with TRBJ2-1; the D gene identity is not certain. The CDR3 reads CASSSPNEQFF. The DNA sequence reads TGTGCCAGCAGCTCCCCGAATGAGCAGTTCTTC.